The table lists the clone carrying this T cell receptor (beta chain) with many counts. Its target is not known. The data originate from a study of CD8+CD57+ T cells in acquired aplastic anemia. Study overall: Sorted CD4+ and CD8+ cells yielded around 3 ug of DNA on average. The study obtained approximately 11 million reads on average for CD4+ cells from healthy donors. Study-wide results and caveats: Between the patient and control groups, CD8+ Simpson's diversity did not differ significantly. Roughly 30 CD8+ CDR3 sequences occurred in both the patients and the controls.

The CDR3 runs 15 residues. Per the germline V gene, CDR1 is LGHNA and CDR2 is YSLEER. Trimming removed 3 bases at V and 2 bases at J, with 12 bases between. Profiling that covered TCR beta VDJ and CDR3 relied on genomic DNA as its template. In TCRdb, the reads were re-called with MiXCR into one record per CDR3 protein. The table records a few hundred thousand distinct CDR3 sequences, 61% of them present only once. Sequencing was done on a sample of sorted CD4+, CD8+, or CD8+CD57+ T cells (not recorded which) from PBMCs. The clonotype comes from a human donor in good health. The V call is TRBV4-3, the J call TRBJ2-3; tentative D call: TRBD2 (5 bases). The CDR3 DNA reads TGCGCCAGCAGCCAGTATTCGGGGTCCACAGATACGCAGTATTTT. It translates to CASSQYSGSTDTQYF.